This T cell receptor beta chain was found in a study of T cell repertoires in cytomegalovirus infection. Study background: Selected CMV epitopes included recently identified HLA-C-restricted ones as well as well-studied HLA-B-restricted ones.

J was trimmed by 5 bases and V by 2 bases; bases with no gene match: 3. Germline loops: CDR1 LNHNV, CDR2 YYDKDF (reference sequence). This CDR3 has 15 amino acids. Of note for this clonotype: What it binds is not known.

The study, taken as a whole, reports: There were HLA-C-restricted CMV-specific TCR beta clonotypes dominating the ex vivo response.

Via MiXCR, TCRdb re-called the reads, giving one row per CDR3 protein. The sample yields approximately 300,000 distinct CDR3 sequences, 25% seen once. This sequence joins TRBV15 and TRBJ2-2, with TRBD1 matching 9 bases. The sequence derives from a human donor in good health (CMV status not recorded). Some clones in this sample may be carry-over from other donors' samples. The sample here was cultured PBMCs, taken from culture after CMV antigen stimulation. The CDR3 loop is CATSRRQGVTGELFF. The DNA for the CDR3 is TGTGCCACCAGCAGAAGACAGGGGGTGACCGGGGAGCTGTTTTTT.